This TCR beta chain was sequenced in a study of regulatory T cells in long-lasting Graves disease. Researchers made TCR beta libraries by using iRepertoire HTBI primers and running Arm-PCR on CDR3 regions. TCRdb analysed the multiplex PCR reads with MiXCR anew, one entry per CDR3 protein. There are around 450,000 distinct CDR3 sequences in the sample; approximately 15% occur only once, and around 7.6% lies in the top ten. This clonotype occurred many times. Described time point: newly diagnosed GD, antithyroid drugs for less than 3 months. Isolated PBMC RNA provided the starting material for the TCR library. This sample also appeared in a second study, on T cells in Graves' hyperthyroidism and ophthalmopathy. That source adds: Diagnosis of hyperthyroidism was new in patients aged 18 to 65, and its duration was under 2 months. Researchers found most expanded thyroid clonotypes above 0.001 in blood as well. Ophthalmopathy, which appeared later, was predicted by the model a median about 6.8 months before onset.

Source: peripheral blood mononuclear cells (PBMCs), taken at new diagnosis, from a patient treated with antithyroid drugs. The TCR was taken from a woman aged 40 to 50 with Graves disease.

The CDR3 spells CASSFVGTISTGELFF. In DNA form, the CDR3 reads TGTGCCAGCAGTTTTGTGGGAACGATATCCACCGGGGAGCTGTTTTTT. V and J are TRBV12-3 or TRBV12-4 and TRBJ2-2, with D hard to call. CDR3 length: 16 residues. The V end lost 3 bases, the J end lost 4 bases, and 15 bases lay between the germline ends.